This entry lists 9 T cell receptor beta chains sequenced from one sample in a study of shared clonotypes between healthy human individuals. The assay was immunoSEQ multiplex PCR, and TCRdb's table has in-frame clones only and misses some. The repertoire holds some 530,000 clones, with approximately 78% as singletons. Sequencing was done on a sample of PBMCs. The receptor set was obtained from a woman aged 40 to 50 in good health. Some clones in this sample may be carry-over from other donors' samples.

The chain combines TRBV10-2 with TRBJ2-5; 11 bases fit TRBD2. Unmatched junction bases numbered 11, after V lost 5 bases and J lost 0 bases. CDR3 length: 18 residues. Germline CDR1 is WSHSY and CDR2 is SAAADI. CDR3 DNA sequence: TGCGCCAGCAGTCCTCTCTTCAGGACTAGCGGGTACCAAGAGACCCAGTACTTC. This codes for CASSPLFRTSGYQETQYF.

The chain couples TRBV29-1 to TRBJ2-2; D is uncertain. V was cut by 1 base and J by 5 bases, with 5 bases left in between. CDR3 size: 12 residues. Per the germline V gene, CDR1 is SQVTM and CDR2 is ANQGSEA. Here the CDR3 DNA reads TGCAGCGTTGAAGGGGTTACCGGGGAGCTGTTTTTT. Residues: CSVEGVTGELFF.

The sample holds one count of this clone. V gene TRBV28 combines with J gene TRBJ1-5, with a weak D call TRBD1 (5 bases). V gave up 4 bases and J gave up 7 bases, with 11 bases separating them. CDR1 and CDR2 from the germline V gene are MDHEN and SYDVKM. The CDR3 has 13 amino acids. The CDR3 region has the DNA TGTGCCAGCAGTTCTCCGGGACCCCAGCCCCAGCATTTT. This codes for CASSSPGPQPQHF.

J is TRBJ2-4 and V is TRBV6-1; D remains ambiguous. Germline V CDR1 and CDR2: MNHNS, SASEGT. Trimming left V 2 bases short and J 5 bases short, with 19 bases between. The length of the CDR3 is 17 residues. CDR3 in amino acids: CASSEPVAAAFENIQYF. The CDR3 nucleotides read TGTGCCAGCAGTGAACCGGTGGCCGCTGCCTTTGAAAACATTCAGTACTTC.

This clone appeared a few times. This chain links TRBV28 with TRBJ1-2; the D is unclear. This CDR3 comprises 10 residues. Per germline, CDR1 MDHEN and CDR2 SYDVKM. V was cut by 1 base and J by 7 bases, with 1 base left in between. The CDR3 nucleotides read TGTGCCAGCAGTTTATTTGGCTACACCTTC. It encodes CASSLFGYTF.

The DNA of the CDR3 is TGTGCCAGTAGTATAGGGAGGGTCTCCGAGGCTTTCTTT. It yields the protein CASSIGRVSEAFF. The chain carries TRBV19 and TRBJ1-1; D unresolved. The V end was cut by 1 base, the J end by 11 bases, with 14 bases between. Germline values: CDR1 LNHDA, CDR2 SQIVND (reference sequence). This CDR3 contains 13 residues.

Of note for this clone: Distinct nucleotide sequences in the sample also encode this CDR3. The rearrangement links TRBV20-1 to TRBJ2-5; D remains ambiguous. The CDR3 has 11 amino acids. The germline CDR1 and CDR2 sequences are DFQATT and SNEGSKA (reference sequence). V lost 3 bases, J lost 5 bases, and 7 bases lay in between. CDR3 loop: CSARTRETQYF. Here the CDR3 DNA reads TGCAGTGCTAGGACCAGGGAGACCCAGTACTTC.

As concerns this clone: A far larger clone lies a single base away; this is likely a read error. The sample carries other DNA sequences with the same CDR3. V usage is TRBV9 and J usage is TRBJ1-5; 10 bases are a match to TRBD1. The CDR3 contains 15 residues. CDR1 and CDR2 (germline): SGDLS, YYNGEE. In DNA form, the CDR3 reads TGTGCCAGCAGCGTAGGGACAGGGGGATCTCAGCCCCAGCATTTC. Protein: CASSVGTGGSQPQHF.

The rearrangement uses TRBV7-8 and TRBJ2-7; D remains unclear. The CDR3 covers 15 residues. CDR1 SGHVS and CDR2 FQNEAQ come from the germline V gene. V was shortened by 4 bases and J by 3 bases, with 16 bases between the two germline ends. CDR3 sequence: CASSSSRTLFYEQYF. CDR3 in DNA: TGTGCCAGCAGCTCTTCCCGGACCCTTTTCTACGAGCAGTACTTC.